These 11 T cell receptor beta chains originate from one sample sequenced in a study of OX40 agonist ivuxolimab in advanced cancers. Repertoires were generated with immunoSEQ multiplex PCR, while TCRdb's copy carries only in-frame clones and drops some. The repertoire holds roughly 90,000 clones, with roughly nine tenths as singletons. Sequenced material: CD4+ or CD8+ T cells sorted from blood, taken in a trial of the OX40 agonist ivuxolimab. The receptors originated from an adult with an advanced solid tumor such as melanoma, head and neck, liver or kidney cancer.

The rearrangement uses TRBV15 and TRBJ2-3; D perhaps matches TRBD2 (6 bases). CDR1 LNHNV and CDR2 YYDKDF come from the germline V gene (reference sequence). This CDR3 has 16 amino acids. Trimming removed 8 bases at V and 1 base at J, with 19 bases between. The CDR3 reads CATARRRGRGTDTQYF. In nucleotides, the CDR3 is TGTGCCACCGCTCGAAGGCGGGGTCGGGGCACAGATACGCAGTATTTT.

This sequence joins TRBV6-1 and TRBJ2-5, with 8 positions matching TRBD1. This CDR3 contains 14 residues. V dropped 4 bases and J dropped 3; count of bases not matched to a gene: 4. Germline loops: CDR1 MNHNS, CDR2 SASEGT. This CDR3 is CASSGGQVEETQYF. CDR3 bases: TGTGCCAGCAGTGGGGGACAGGTGGAAGAGACCCAGTACTTC.

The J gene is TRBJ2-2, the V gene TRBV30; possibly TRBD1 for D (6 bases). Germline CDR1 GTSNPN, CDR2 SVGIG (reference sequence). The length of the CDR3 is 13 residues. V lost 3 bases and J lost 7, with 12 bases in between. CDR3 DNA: TGTGCCTGGAGGCAGGGGAGACTCGGGGAGCTGTTTTTT. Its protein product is CAWRQGRLGELFF.

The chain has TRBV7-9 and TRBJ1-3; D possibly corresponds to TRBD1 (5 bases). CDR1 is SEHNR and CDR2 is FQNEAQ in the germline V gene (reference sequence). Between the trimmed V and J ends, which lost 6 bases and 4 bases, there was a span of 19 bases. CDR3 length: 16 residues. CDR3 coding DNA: TGTGCCAGCAGTCCCCGGGGCCCGGACTCAGGAAACACCATATATTTT. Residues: CASSPRGPDSGNTIYF.

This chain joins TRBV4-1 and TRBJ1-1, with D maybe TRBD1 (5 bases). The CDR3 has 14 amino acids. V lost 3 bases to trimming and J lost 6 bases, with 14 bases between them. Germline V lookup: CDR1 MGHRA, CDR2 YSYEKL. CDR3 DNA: TGCGCCAGCAGCCAGCCTACCAGGGACGCTGAAGCTTTCTTT. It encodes CASSQPTRDAEAFF.

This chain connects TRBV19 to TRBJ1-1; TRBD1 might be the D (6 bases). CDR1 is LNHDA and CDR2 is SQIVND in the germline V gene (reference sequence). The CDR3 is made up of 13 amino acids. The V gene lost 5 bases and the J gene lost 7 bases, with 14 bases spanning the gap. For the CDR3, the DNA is TGTGCCAGTAGTTCCTTGGACAGAGTTGAAGCTTTCTTT. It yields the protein CASSSLDRVEAFF.

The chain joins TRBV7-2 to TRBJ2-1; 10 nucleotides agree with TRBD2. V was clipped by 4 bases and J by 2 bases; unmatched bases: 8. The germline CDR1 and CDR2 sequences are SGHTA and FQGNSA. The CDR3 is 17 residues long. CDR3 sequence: CASSSGTSVLAYNEQFF. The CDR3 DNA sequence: TGTGCCAGCAGCTCCGGGACTAGCGTTCTAGCCTACAATGAGCAGTTCTTC.

CDR3: CASSRTGYGYTF. The CDR3 nucleotides read TGTGCCAGCAGCCGGACGGGATATGGCTACACCTTC. The J gene is TRBJ1-2, the V gene TRBV7-9; D gene unclear. The V gene lost 5 bases and the J gene lost 5 bases, with 9 bases spanning the gap. Per the germline V gene, CDR1 is SEHNR and CDR2 is FQNEAQ (reference sequence). The CDR3 totals 12 residues.

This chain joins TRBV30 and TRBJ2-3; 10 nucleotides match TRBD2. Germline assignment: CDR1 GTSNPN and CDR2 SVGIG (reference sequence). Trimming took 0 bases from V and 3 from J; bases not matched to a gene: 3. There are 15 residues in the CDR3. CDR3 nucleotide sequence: TGTGCCTGGAGTGTCCTAGCGGGGGCGACAGATACGCAGTATTTT. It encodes CAWSVLAGATDTQYF.

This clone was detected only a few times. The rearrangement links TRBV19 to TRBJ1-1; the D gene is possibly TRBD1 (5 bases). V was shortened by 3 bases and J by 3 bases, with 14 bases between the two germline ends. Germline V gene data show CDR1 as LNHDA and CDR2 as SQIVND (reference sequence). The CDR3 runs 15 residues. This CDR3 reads CASSITGVRDTEAFF. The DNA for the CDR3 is TGTGCCAGTAGTATCACGGGGGTACGGGACACTGAAGCTTTCTTT.

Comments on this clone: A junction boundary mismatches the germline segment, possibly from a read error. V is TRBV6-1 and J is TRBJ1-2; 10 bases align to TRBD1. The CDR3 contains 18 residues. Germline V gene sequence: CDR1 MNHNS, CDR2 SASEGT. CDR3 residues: CASSKALGGTGVNYGYTF. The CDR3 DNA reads TGTGCCAGCAGTAAAGCCCTCGGGGGGACAGGGGTTAACTATGGCTACACCTTC.